This TCR beta chain was retrieved from a study of blood T cell repertoires in COVID-19. Study at large: The cDNA or gDNA used as material had been derived from T cells, B-cell-depleted T cells, or PBMCs.

The germline V gene encodes CDR1 SNHLY and CDR2 FYNNEI. The trim removed 6 bases at V and 4 bases at J, leaving 17 bases unmatched. The CDR3 runs 18 residues. As originally analysed: Estimates of nucleated cell counts were drawn from the amplification of reference gene primers. Sequencing was performed with immunoSEQ multiplex PCR; in TCRdb, only in-frame clones are kept and a portion is missing. For V, J and clone size, that table is used; D and trimming come from the DNA. The sample records approximately 58,000 clones, 90% to 95% being singletons. The chain carries TRBV2 and TRBJ1-2; 10 bases are shared with TRBD1. This sequence was found in a human donor in a cohort sampled during active COVID-19. The sequenced sample consisted of peripheral blood. Here the CDR3 reads CASRPRRGQGPTLYGYTF. CDR3 nucleotides: TGTGCCAGCAGGCCAAGAAGGGGACAGGGGCCCACTCTCTATGGCTACACCTTC.